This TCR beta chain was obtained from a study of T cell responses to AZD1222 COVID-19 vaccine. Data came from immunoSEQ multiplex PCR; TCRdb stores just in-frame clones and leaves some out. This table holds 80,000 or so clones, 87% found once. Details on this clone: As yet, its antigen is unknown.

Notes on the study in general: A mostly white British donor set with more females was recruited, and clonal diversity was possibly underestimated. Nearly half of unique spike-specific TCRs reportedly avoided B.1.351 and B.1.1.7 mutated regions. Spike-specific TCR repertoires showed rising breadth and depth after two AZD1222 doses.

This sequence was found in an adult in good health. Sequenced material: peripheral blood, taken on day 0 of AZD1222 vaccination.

This CDR3 is CASSHGLTSGGYEQYF. In DNA, the CDR3 is TGCGCCAGCAGCCACGGCTTGACTAGCGGGGGCTACGAGCAGTACTTC. The chain joins TRBV4-3 to TRBJ2-7; 12 bases align to TRBD2. V trimming: 3 bases; J trimming: 3 bases; junction bases outside the gene matches: 6. The CDR3 is 16 residues long. The germline gives CDR1 LGHNA, CDR2 YSLEER.